Each of the 26 T cell receptor beta chains below was sequenced from the same sample in a study of shared clonotypes between healthy human individuals. Libraries were prepared by immunoSEQ multiplex PCR; TCRdb keeps only in-frame clonotypes and omits some of them. The repertoire includes approximately 2.5 million clones, 90% to 95% of them detected once, and 0.35% to 0.45% sits in the top ten. The sample was naive CD4+ T cells from PBMCs. Subset denoted: CD45RA+ positively selected. The receptor set was obtained from a man between 18 and 35 years old in good health. Some clones in this sample may be carry-over from other donors' samples.

The chain links TRBV7-9 to TRBJ2-7; 10 nucleotides agree with TRBD2. This CDR3 contains 14 residues. The V gene end was trimmed by 5 bases and the J gene end by 4 bases; junction bases not matched to a gene: 5. Germline V lookup: CDR1 SEHNR, CDR2 FQNEAQ (reference sequence). CDR3 sequence: CASSRSGGAYEQYF. Written as DNA, the CDR3 is TGTGCCAGCAGCCGAAGCGGGGGGGCTTACGAGCAGTACTTC.

The chain combines TRBV11-1 with TRBJ1-1; 10 nucleotides match TRBD1. The CDR3 contains 15 residues. The germline V gene encodes CDR1 SGHAT and CDR2 FQDESV (reference sequence). J was trimmed by 7 bases and V by 4 bases; bases with no gene match: 9. The CDR3 region is CASSSPRQGAIEAFF. DNA for the CDR3: TGTGCCAGCAGCTCACCCCGACAGGGGGCGATTGAAGCTTTCTTT. Full variable domain (remainder filled in from reference TRBV11-1 and TRBJ1-1): EAEVAQSPRYKITEKSQAVAFWCDPISGHATLYWYRQILGQGPELLVQFQDESVVDDSQLPKDRFSAERLKGVDSTLKIQPAELGDSAMYLCASSSPRQGAIEAFFGQGTRLTVV.

Notes on this clone: The sample contains more than one DNA sequence encoding this CDR3. The rearrangement joins TRBV5-1 to TRBJ1-1; TRBD1 might be the D (6 bases). Trimming left V 3 bases short and J 4 bases short, with 10 bases between. This CDR3 region has 13 residues. Germline V CDR1 and CDR2: SGHRS, YFSETQ. In DNA form, the CDR3 reads TGCGCCAGCAGCTCCACAGGGTTCACTGAAGCTTTCTTT. It codes for CASSSTGFTEAFF. Full variable domain (outside the CDR3, taken from reference TRBV5-1 and TRBJ1-1): KAGVTQTPRYLIKTRGQQVTLSCSPISGHRSVSWYQQTPGQGLQFLFEYFSETQRNKGNFPGRFSGRQFSNSRSEMNVSTLELGDSALYLCASSSTGFTEAFFGQGTRLTVV.

This chain uses TRBV5-1 with TRBJ1-5, with 9 bases matching TRBD1. CDR1 and CDR2 (germline): SGHRS, YFSETQ. This CDR3 region has 15 residues. The V and J ends lost 0 bases and 6 bases, in that order; junction bases with no gene match: 4. CDR3 protein: CASSLGDREGQPQHF. The CDR3 DNA sequence: TGCGCCAGCAGCTTGGGGGACAGGGAGGGTCAGCCCCAGCATTTT.

V is TRBV4-2 and J is TRBJ2-7; the D call may be TRBD1 or TRBD2 (5 bases each). The CDR3 is 15 amino acids. The V end was cut by 1 base, the J end by 2 bases, with 12 bases between. Looked up from germline, CDR1 is LGHNA and CDR2 is YNFKEQ. The CDR3 region is CASSQGGKGPYEQYF. CDR3 sequence (DNA): TGTGCCAGCAGCCAAGGGGGTAAGGGACCCTACGAGCAGTACTTC.

CDR3 in amino acids: CASSSGTANPYEQYF. The CDR3 DNA is TGTGCCAGCAGCAGTGGGACAGCTAACCCCTACGAGCAGTACTTC. This chain connects TRBV7-9 to TRBJ2-7, with TRBD1 matching 7 bases. Trimming at V came to 5 bases and at J to 2 bases, leaving 9 bases not matched to a gene. The CDR3 consists of 15 residues. CDR1 is SEHNR and CDR2 is FQNEAQ in the germline V gene (reference sequence).

This chain links TRBV28 with TRBJ1-1, with D possibly being TRBD1 (5 bases). Germline V gene sequence: CDR1 MDHEN, CDR2 SYDVKM. The CDR3 sequence is 14 residues long. V lost 6 bases and J lost 1, with 12 bases in between. CDR3: CASRRGVTNTEAFF. Written as DNA, the CDR3 is TGTGCCAGCAGGAGAGGGGTTACGAACACTGAAGCTTTCTTT.

The rearrangement uses TRBV6-1 and TRBJ1-5; D remains unclear. CDR1 and CDR2 (germline): MNHNS, SASEGT. The V end was cut by 10 bases, the J end by 0 bases, with 10 bases between. This CDR3 has 13 amino acids. CDR3 sequence (DNA): TGTGCCAACGGATCCGATAGCAATCAGCCCCAGCATTTT. Protein product: CANGSDSNQPQHF.

In the case of this clone: This same CDR3 is encoded by further DNA sequences in the sample. The rearrangement links TRBV5-1 to TRBJ2-1, with 8 bases aligning to TRBD1. Losses at the gene ends were 4 bases for V and 3 bases for J; bases not matched to a gene: 3. The CDR3 covers 14 residues. Germline V lookup: CDR1 SGHRS, CDR2 YFSETQ. The CDR3 region has the DNA TGCGCCAGCAGCGGCGGACAGGGCTACAATGAGCAGTTCTTC. This sequence encodes CASSGGQGYNEQFF.

The V gene is TRBV27, the J gene TRBJ2-6; D call uncertain. Germline values: CDR1 MNHEY, CDR2 SMNVEV (reference sequence). The CDR3 runs 15 residues. V was clipped by 5 bases and J by 0 bases, with 8 bases between them. DNA for the CDR3: TGTGCCAGCAGTGGTCAAAGCTCTGGGGCCAACGTCCTGACTTTC. Translated, it gives CASSGQSSGANVLTF.

The chain is built from TRBV5-4 and TRBJ2-5, with D tentatively TRBD1 (5 bases). V was cut by 0 bases and J by 3 bases, with 12 bases left in between. Germline CDR1 is SGHNT and CDR2 is YYREEE (reference sequence). CDR3 size: 15 residues. DNA of the CDR3: TGTGCCAGCAGCTTGGCGTCTCCAGGGAAAGAGACCCAGTACTTC. Amino acids: CASSLASPGKETQYF.

This chain connects TRBV14 to TRBJ1-2, with TRBD1 as a possible D gene (6 bases). Per the germline V gene, CDR1 is SGHDN and CDR2 is FVKESK. V was clipped by 0 bases and J by 6 bases, with 17 bases between them. The CDR3 contains 16 residues. Here the CDR3 reads CASSQDPLDRVNGYTF. The CDR3 region has the DNA TGTGCCAGCAGCCAAGACCCCCTGGACAGAGTGAATGGCTACACCTTC.

The chain is built from TRBV28 and TRBJ1-4; possible D gene TRBD1, 5 bases. Trimming removed 10 bases from V and 1 base from J, with 16 bases in between. CDR3 length equals 15 residues. Germline V lookup: CDR1 MDHEN, CDR2 SYDVKM. CDR3 residues: CAITEPGGTNEKLFF. The DNA of the CDR3 is TGTGCCATCACGGAACCGGGGGGAACTAATGAAAAACTGTTTTTT.

This sequence joins TRBV4-3 and TRBJ2-3; tentatively, D is TRBD2 (6 bases). Germline CDR1 is LGHNA and CDR2 is YSLEER. The CDR3 is 14 amino acids. Trimming removed 0 bases at V and 8 bases at J, with 12 bases between. The DNA of the CDR3 is TGCGCCAGCAGCCAAGATAGACTAGGGGCTACGCAGTATTTT. It specifies CASSQDRLGATQYF.

The chain is built from TRBV6-5 and TRBJ2-5; D gene ambiguous. Trimming shortened V by 7 bases and J by 6 bases, and 15 bases separated the two germline ends. This CDR3 has 13 amino acids. CDR1 and CDR2 from the germline V gene are MNHEY and SVGAGI. The CDR3 sequence: CASTIPGGQTQYF. The CDR3 region has the DNA TGTGCCAGCACCATCCCAGGCGGCCAGACCCAGTACTTC.

The chain recombines TRBV9 with TRBJ2-7, with a tentative D call TRBD1 (6 bases). The CDR3 is made up of 17 amino acids. V gave up 0 bases and J gave up 1 base, with 17 bases separating them. Germline V lookup: CDR1 SGDLS, CDR2 YYNGEE. DNA of the CDR3: TGTGCCAGCAGCGTAGGGGTAGGGAACAGGGATTCCTACGAGCAGTACTTC. Amino acids: CASSVGVGNRDSYEQYF.

This clone was seen once. The V gene is TRBV18, the J gene TRBJ2-3; the match to TRBD2 covers 10 bases. V lost 0 bases and J lost 8; bases outside the gene matches: 8. The CDR3 totals 16 residues. CDR1 is KGHSH and CDR2 is LQKENI in the germline V gene. The CDR3 DNA reads TGTGCCAGCTCACCACCGGGAACAGCGGGAGGGGCTACGCAGTATTTT. It is translated as CASSPPGTAGGATQYF.

The V call is TRBV7-9, the J call TRBJ1-2; 9 bases match TRBD1. The CDR3 runs to 13 residues. Germline V gene sequence: CDR1 SEHNR, CDR2 FQNEAQ (reference sequence). Losses at the gene ends were 5 bases for V and 9 bases for J; bases not matched to a gene: 7. The CDR3 DNA sequence: TGTGCCAGCAGCCCTAACAGGGGGCGTAGCTACACCTTC. Translating gives CASSPNRGRSYTF.

The V gene is TRBV7-8, the J gene TRBJ2-2; weak D call: TRBD1 (5 bases). CDR1 is SGHVS, CDR2 FQNEAQ, per germline. Trimming left V 2 bases short and J 6 bases short, with 19 bases between. The CDR3 loop spans 17 amino acids. The CDR3 protein is CASSLISAAGQSGELFF. As DNA, the CDR3 is TGTGCCAGCAGCTTAATCTCAGCAGCAGGGCAATCCGGGGAGCTGTTTTTT.

The V and J genes are TRBV28 and TRBJ2-5; D unclear. CDR1 and CDR2 from the germline V gene are MDHEN and SYDVKM. This CDR3 is built from 12 residues. Trimming cost V 6 bases and J 5 bases, with 10 bases left between them. The CDR3 loop reads CASSGLTETQYF. The CDR3 bases are TGTGCCAGCAGCGGCCTGACGGAGACCCAGTACTTC.

The chain couples TRBV7-8 to TRBJ1-2; D gene ambiguous. The CDR3 spans 15 residues. Germline values: CDR1 SGHVS, CDR2 FQNEAQ. Deletions cut 1 base from V and 0 bases from J, with 9 bases between. The CDR3 DNA reads as TGTGCCAGCAGCTTAGTCCGATTGACTAACTATGGCTACACCTTC. This codes for CASSLVRLTNYGYTF.

J is TRBJ1-2 and V is TRBV2; D perhaps matches TRBD1 (6 bases). This CDR3 region has 14 residues. Germline V CDR1 and CDR2: SNHLY, FYNNEI. Trimming took 4 bases from V and 4 from J, leaving 13 bases between them. CDR3 bases: TGTGCCAGCAGTGTCAGGGGTGGGGGCTATGGCTACACCTTC. This encodes CASSVRGGGYGYTF.

As concerns this clone: Other DNA sequences of this sample code for an identical CDR3. This rearrangement joins TRBV9 to TRBJ2-7; 9 bases line up with TRBD1. CDR3 length: 14 amino acids. With 4 bases clipped from V and 3 bases from J, the junction kept 5 bases outside the gene matches. Germline CDR1 and CDR2: SGDLS and YYNGEE. CDR3 protein: CASSSGQGSYEQYF. In DNA, the CDR3 is TGTGCCAGCAGCTCCGGACAGGGGAGCTACGAGCAGTACTTC.

The chain employs TRBV6-6 and TRBJ1-5; D is perhaps TRBD1 (6 bases). Germline V gene sequence: CDR1 MNHNY, CDR2 SVGAGI (reference sequence). V lost 5 bases, J lost 0 bases, and 14 bases lay in between. CDR3 length: 16 amino acids. In DNA form, the CDR3 reads TGTGCCAGCAGTCCTACAGGGAGTAATAGCAATCAGCCCCAGCATTTT. Protein product: CASSPTGSNSNQPQHF.

This clone came up once. The CDR3 loop is CASSYLQGNIQYF. CDR3 sequence (DNA): TGTGCCAGCAGCTACTTACAGGGGAACATTCAGTACTTC. The chain has TRBV27 and TRBJ2-4, with 7 positions matching TRBD1. CDR1 is MNHEY and CDR2 is SMNVEV in the germline V gene (reference sequence). Losses at the gene ends were 6 bases for V and 7 bases for J; bases not matched to a gene: 6. This CDR3 region has 13 residues.

This clone has just one count. This sequence joins TRBV28 and TRBJ2-1, with 8 bases identical to TRBD2. The CDR3 runs 19 residues. After removal of 1 base from V and 5 bases from J, the junction contained 16 bases not matched to a gene. Germline-derived CDR1 and CDR2 are MDHEN and SYDVKM. The CDR3 DNA sequence: TGTGCCAGCAGTTTATCTCCACATCCAGCGACTAGCGCCGACAATGAGCAGTTCTTC. Amino acids: CASSLSPHPATSADNEQFF. Based on the CDR3 plus reference TRBV28 and TRBJ2-1, the full variable domain is DVKVTQSSRYLVKRTGEKVFLECVQDMDHENMFWYRQDPGLGLRLIYFSYDVKMKEKGDIPEGYSVSREKKERFSLILESASTNQTSMYLCASSLSPHPATSADNEQFFGPGTRLTVL.